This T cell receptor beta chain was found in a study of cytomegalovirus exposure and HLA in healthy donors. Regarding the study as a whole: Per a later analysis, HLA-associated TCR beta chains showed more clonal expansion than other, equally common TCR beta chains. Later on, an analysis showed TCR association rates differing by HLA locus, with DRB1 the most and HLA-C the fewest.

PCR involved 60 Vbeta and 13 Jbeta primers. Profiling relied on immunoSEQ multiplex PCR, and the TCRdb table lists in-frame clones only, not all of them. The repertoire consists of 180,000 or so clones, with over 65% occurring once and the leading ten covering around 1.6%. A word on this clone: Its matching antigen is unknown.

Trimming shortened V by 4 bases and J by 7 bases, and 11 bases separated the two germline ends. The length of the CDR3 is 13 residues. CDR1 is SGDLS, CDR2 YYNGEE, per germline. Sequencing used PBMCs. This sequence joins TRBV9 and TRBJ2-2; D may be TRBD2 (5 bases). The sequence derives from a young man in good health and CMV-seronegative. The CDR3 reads CASSPFRDGELFF. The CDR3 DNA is TGTGCCAGCAGCCCCTTCCGGGACGGGGAGCTGTTTTTT.